This T cell receptor beta chain was documented in a study of blood T cells in healthy people across ages. Each individual donor underwent a draw of ten milliliters of peripheral blood. This clonotype was picked up many times. CDR3 length equals 15 residues. Germline CDR1 is SGHAT and CDR2 is FQNNGV. Trimming pared 5 bases from V and 0 bases from J, leaving 13 bases between. The use of a sample-barcoded 5' primer and a J-beta primer mix characterized a second PCR of about 6 to 12 cycles. TCRdb reanalysed the 5' RACE reads using MiXCR and keeps one entry per CDR3 protein. The sample shows hundreds of thousands of distinct CDR3 sequences, roughly two fifths of them seen only once.

The chain uses TRBV11-2 and TRBJ2-5; either TRBD1 or TRBD2 may fit D (5 bases each). The sequenced material came from blood. This TCR derives from a man at least 80 years old in good health. In DNA form, the CDR3 reads TGTGCCAGCAGCCCCCGGGGCGGATACCAAGAGACCCAGTACTTC. It specifies CASSPRGGYQETQYF.